A single T cell receptor (beta chain) is shown here with its context. The antigen is not known. PCR used 60 Vbeta primers and 13 Jbeta primers. The table came from immunoSEQ multiplex PCR; TCRdb's copy has only in-frame clones and leaves some out. The table shows approximately 100,000 clones, with about 79% occurring only once. Germline V CDR1 and CDR2: SGHNT, YYREEE (reference sequence). The V end lost 9 bases, the J end lost 1 base, and 18 bases lay between the germline ends. The CDR3 consists of 15 residues. The data were taken from a study of cytomegalovirus exposure and HLA in healthy donors. Overall study results and limits: Later analysis identified several of the most significant clusters that appeared linked to common viral pathogens. Per a later analysis, HLA-associated TCR beta chains showed more clonal expansion than other, equally common TCR beta chains. The authors reported that TCR beta sequences could predict HLA-A and HLA-B alleles. These predictions were accurate for most subjects in the first cohort.

The origin of this receptor is a human donor in good health. The genes are TRBV5-4 and TRBJ2-3; the D gene is possibly TRBD2 (7 bases). Sequencing input: PBMCs. For the CDR3, the DNA is TGTGCCATCAACTCGGGGGCGGGAGGCACAGATACGCAGTATTTT. Its translation: CAINSGAGGTDTQYF.